The clone carrying this T cell receptor beta chain was counted once. Its matching antigen is unknown. These data are taken from a study of STAT3 mutations in large granular lymphocyte leukemia. Average productive template count per sample was around 40,000. The table came from immunoSEQ multiplex PCR; TCRdb's copy has only in-frame clones and leaves some out. The sample gives approximately 12,000 clones, approximately 80% of which show up once; around 45% is in the top ten. Germline V CDR1 and CDR2: GTSNPN, SVGIG (reference sequence). The CDR3 has 13 residues. The J segment lost 6 bases and the V segment lost 7 bases, leaving 8 bases of the junction unmatched. General study results and limits: All newly emerging clones after therapy were STAT3 wild type. Every T-LGLL patient had at least one immunodominant TCRbeta clonotype.

Material for sequencing was peripheral blood mononuclear cells. V usage is TRBV30 and J usage is TRBJ2-1; TRBD2 agrees at 8 bases. The origin of this receptor is a man between 60 and 70 years old with T-cell large granular lymphocyte leukemia. Some clones in this sample may be carry-over from other donors' samples. The CDR3 loop reads CASASGSPNEQFF. CDR3 DNA sequence: TGTGCCTCCGCGAGCGGGAGTCCCAATGAGCAGTTCTTC.